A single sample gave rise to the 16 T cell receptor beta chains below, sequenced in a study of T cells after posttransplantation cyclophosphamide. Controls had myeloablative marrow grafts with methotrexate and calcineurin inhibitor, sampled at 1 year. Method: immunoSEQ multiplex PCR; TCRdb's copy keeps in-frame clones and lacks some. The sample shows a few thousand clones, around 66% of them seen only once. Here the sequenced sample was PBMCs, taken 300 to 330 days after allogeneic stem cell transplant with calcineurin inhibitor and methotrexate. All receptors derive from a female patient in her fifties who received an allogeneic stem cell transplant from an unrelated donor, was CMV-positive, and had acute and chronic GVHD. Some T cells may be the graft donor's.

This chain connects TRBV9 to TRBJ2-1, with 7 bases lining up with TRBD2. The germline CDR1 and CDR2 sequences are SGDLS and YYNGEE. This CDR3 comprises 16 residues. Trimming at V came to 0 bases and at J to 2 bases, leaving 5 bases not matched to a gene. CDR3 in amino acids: CASSVVGSGTYNEQFF. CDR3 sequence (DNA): TGTGCCAGCAGCGTAGTAGGGAGCGGGACCTACAATGAGCAGTTCTTC.

This chain's CDR3 is CSVAPTGGATNEKLFF. The CDR3 DNA is TGCAGCGTGGCCCCCACAGGGGGGGCGACTAATGAAAAACTGTTTTTT. The chain recombines TRBV29-1 with TRBJ1-4; 8 bases fit TRBD1. The V gene's germline CDR1 is SQVTM and CDR2 ANQGSEA. The CDR3 is made up of 16 amino acids. J was trimmed by 2 bases and V by 6 bases; bases with no gene match: 11.

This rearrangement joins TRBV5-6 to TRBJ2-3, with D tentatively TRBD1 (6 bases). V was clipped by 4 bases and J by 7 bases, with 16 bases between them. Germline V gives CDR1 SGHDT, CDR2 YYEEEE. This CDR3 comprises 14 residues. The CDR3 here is CASSPYRDTHTQYF. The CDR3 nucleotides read TGTGCCAGCAGCCCGTACCGGGACACCCATACGCAGTATTTT.

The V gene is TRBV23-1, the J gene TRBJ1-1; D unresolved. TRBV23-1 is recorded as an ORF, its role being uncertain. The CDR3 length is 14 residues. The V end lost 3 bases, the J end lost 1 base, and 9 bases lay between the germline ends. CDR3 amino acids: CASSHGGRNTEAFF. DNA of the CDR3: TGCGCCAGCAGTCATGGAGGGAGGAACACTGAAGCTTTCTTT.

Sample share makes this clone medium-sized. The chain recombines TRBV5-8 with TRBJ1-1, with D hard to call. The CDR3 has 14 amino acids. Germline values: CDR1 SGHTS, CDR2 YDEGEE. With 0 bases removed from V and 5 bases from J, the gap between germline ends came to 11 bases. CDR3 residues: CASSLGRLRTEAFF. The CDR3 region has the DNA TGTGCCAGCAGCTTGGGGCGGCTTAGGACTGAAGCTTTCTTT.

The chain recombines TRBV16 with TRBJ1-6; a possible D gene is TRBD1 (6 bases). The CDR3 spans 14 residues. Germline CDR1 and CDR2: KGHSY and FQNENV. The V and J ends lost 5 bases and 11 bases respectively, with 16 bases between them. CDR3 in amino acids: CASSDVGAGPPLHF. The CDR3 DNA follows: TGTGCCAGCAGCGATGTGGGGGCGGGCCCACCCCTCCACTTT.

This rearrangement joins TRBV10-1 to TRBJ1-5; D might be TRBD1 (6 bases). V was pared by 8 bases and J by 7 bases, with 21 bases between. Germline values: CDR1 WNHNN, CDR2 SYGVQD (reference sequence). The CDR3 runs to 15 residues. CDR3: CASPGPTGFGQPQHF. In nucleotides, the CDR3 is TGCGCCAGCCCGGGGCCCACAGGGTTTGGCCAGCCCCAGCATTTT.

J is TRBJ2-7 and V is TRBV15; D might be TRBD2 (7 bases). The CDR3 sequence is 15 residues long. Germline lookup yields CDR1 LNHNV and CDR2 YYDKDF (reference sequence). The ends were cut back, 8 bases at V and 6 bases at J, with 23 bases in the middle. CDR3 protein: CATRGASGGFGEQYF. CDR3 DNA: TGTGCCACCCGGGGGGCTAGTGGTGGATTCGGCGAGCAGTACTTC.

This chain's CDR3 is CAWNAGTGYYGYTF. In DNA, the CDR3 is TGTGCCTGGAACGCTGGGACAGGGTATTATGGCTACACCTTC. The chain couples TRBV30 to TRBJ1-2; 9 bases are a match to TRBD1. This CDR3 is 14 amino acids long. Germline loops: CDR1 GTSNPN, CDR2 SVGIG (reference sequence). The V and J ends lost 4 bases and 5 bases, in that order; junction bases with no gene match: 8. The entire variable domain, with the rest obtained from reference TRBV30 and TRBJ1-2, is as follows: SQTIHQWPATLVQPVGSPLSLECTVEGTSNPNLYWYRQAAGRGLQLLFYSVGIGQISSEVPQNLSASRPQDRQFILSSKKLLLSDSGFYLCAWNAGTGYYGYTFGSGTRLTVV.

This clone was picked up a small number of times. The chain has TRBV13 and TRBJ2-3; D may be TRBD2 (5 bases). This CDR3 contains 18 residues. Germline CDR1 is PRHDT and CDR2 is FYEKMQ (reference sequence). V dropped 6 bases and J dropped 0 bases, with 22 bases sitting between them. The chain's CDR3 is CASSELGREGSSTDTQYF. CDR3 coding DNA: TGTGCCAGCAGTGAACTTGGTCGCGAGGGATCTAGCACAGATACGCAGTATTTT.

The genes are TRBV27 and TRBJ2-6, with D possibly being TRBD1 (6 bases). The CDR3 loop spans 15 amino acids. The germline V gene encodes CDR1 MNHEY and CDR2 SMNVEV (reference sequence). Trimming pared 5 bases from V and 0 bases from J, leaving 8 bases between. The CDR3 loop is CASSPQGSGANVLTF. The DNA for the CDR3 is TGTGCCAGCAGTCCACAGGGCTCTGGGGCCAACGTCCTGACTTTC.

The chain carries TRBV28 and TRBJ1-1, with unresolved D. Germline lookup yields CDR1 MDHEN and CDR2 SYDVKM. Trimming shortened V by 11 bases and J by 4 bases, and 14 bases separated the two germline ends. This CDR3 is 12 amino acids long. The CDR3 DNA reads TGTGCCGTGCGCAGGCAGCCCACTGAAGCTTTCTTT. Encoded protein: CAVRRQPTEAFF.

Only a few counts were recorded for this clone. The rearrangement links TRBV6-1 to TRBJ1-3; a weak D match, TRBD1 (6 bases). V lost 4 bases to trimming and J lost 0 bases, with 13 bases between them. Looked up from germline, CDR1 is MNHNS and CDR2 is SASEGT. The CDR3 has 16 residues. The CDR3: CASSVQGSYSGNTIYF. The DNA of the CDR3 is TGTGCCAGCAGTGTACAGGGATCTTACTCTGGAAACACCATATATTTT.

The CDR3 sequence is CASRSRETDPYEQYF. CDR3 nucleotides: TGTGCCAGCCGCAGCCGGGAGACAGACCCCTACGAGCAGTACTTC. The chain links TRBV6-5 to TRBJ2-7, with D tentatively TRBD2 (6 bases). Germline loops: CDR1 MNHEY, CDR2 SVGAGI. This CDR3 has 15 amino acids. Trimming left V 8 bases short and J 2 bases short, with 19 bases between.

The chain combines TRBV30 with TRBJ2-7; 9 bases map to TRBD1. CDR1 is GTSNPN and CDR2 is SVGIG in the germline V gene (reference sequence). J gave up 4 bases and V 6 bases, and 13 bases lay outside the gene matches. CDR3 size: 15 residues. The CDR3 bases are TGTGCCTGTACCCCTCGGACAGGGGCTCGTTACGAGCAGTACTTC. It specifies CACTPRTGARYEQYF.

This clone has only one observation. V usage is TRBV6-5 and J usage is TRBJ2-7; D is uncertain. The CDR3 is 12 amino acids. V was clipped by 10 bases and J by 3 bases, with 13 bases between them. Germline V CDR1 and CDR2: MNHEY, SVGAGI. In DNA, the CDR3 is TGTGCCATCGCTGGTGAACTCTACGAGCAGTACTTC. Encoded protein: CAIAGELYEQYF.